This entry describes one TCR beta chain. This clone was detected only a few times. No antigen is known for it. No per-base quality is available; no much larger clone lies one base away. These data come from a study of blood T cell repertoires in COVID-19 (dated by TCRdb to about 2020). Concerning the study at large: Samples covering the acute and convalescent phases of COVID-19 were provided by collaborators in the United States, Italy and Spain. HLA class I and class II types, where available, came from metadata supplied by the sample provider rather than from assay-based typing. The samples were drawn from two sources: the first 160 participants of the ongoing ImmuneRACE study, and 950 to 1,500 subjects contributed by 6 global collaborators. The dataset comprised deeply sampled blood TCRbeta repertoires from subjects exposed to, actively infected with, or recovered from COVID-19. The repertoires were released in a freely available public database meant as a resource for research on the immune response to SARS-CoV-2. A de-identified subject ID, COVID-19 status, age in years and sex were almost always included in the sample metadata. The prospective study material was composed of cDNA or gDNA derived from T cells, B-cell-depleted T cells, or PBMCs. Overall study outcomes, separate from this receptor: The quantity of clinical and demographic metadata differed by source and by participant and was supplied without curation.

The CDR1 and CDR2 encoded by the germline V gene are MDHEN and SYDVKM. Relative to germline, V is missing 2 bases and J is missing 6 bases, with 4 bases of the junction outside any gene match. The CDR3 runs 14 residues from the cysteine to the phenylalanine. The read is trimmed to its CDR3 DNA, 42 bases read in frame from base 1. One collaborating source in Seattle enrolled patients during active infection and followed them longitudinally through the course of disease. Whole blood was collected in K2EDTA tubes by collaborating institutions according to the institutions' own protocols. For TCRbeta analysis, collaborators shipped samples as frozen whole blood, isolated PBMCs, or DNA extracted from either of those sample types. TCRbeta CDR3 regions were amplified from genomic DNA using the immunoSEQ Assay, a bias-controlled multiplex PCR. Processing in the source paper ran as follows. The number of nucleated cells in each sample was estimated by amplification of reference gene primers within the assay. Sequence reads were collapsed and filtered to measure the absolute abundance of every unique TCRbeta CDR3 rearrangement. For each sample, productive Simpson clonality was calculated as the square root of Simpson's diversity index across productive rearrangements. TCRdb stores this immuneACCESS table with in-frame sequences only. Part of the clones is absent; in the studies checked, under half of the shortfall reflects unresolved V genes, and no reason is known for the rest. That table furnishes V, J and clone size, whereas the DNA furnished D and trimming. Here the sample has hundreds of thousands of clones; about nine tenths occur a single time. The ten biggest clones cover approximately 10% of the sample.

The clonotype comes from a man aged 45-65 years with COVID-19, enrolled during active disease. The sequenced material came from peripheral blood. The V gene is TRBV28 and the J gene is TRBJ1-5; 7 junctional bases match TRBD1. The CDR3: CASSLPDRFQPQHF. The DNA is as follows: TGTGCCAGCAGTTTACCGGACAGGTTTCAGCCCCAGCATTTT. Beyond the CDR3, the reference TRBV28 and TRBJ1-5 genes provide the residues; the full variable domain reads: DVKVTQSSRYLVKRTGEKVFLECVQDMDHENMFWYRQDPGLGLRLIYFSYDVKMKEKGDIPEGYSVSREKKERFSLILESASTNQTSMYLCASSLPDRFQPQHFGDGTRLSIL.